These T cell receptor beta chains were read from a single sample in a study of T cell changes during pregnancy in multiple sclerosis. The data were produced by immunoSEQ multiplex PCR, yet TCRdb's version contains in-frame clones alone and is incomplete. The sample records roughly 100,000 clones, about 89% being singletons. The sample in question was peripheral blood, obtained before pregnancy. The source of these receptors is a female donor with multiple sclerosis, enrolled in a pregnancy study. The CDR3 runs from the conserved cysteine through the conserved F or W. The D gene is left open where the match is weak. Rows give clone size only sometimes, using once, few, many, or a class for an expanded clone.

v_call	j_call	d_call	clone_size	cdr3_nt	cdr3_aa
TRBV28	TRBJ2-7	TRBD2	NA	TGTGCCAGCAGTTCGCAGGGAAGTTCTAGCGGGCGGTACGAGCAGTACTTC	CASSSQGSSSGRYEQYF
TRBV6-5	TRBJ1-1	NA	NA	TGTGCCACCAAATCGGGGCGGGAGAACACTGAAGCTTTCTTT	CATKSGRENTEAFF
TRBV19	TRBJ1-1	NA	NA	TGTGCCAGTAGTACCCCTTTATCAGGGATGGGCACTGAAGCTTTCTTT	CASSTPLSGMGTEAFF
TRBV28	TRBJ1-5	NA	NA	NA	CASSTSGGVGQPQHF
TRBV10-3	TRBJ1-1	TRBD1	NA	TGTGCCATCAGTGGACAGGGAAACACTGAAGCTTTCTTT	CAISGQGNTEAFF
TRBV30	TRBJ1-3	NA	NA	TGTGCCTGGAGTGTAAGGACAGTCTCTGGAAACACCATATATTTT	CAWSVRTVSGNTIYF
TRBV7-2	TRBJ2-2	TRBD1	NA	TGTGCCAGCAGCCGAGGGACAGGTGCGAACACCGGGGAGCTGTTTTTT	CASSRGTGANTGELFF
TRBV4-1	TRBJ1-5	NA	NA	TGCGCCAGCAGCCAAGTCGGGGCAGGGGAAAAGACTCAGCCCCAGCATTTT	CASSQVGAGEKTQPQHF
TRBV18	TRBJ1-1	TRBD1	NA	TGTGCCAGCTCACCGTGGACAGGGGGGGAGATGAACACTGAAGCTTTCTTT	CASSPWTGGEMNTEAFF
TRBV11-2	TRBJ2-7	TRBD2	NA	TGTGCCAGCAGCTTCGGGGGGGTAGGCGAGCAGTACTTC	CASSFGGVGEQYF
TRBV27	TRBJ2-1	NA	NA	TGTGCCAGCAGTCCTCCGGGAGTGGGTGAGCAGTTCTTC	CASSPPGVGEQFF
TRBV4-3	TRBJ2-2	TRBD2	NA	TGCGCCAGCAGTCATAGCGGGGGCGCAAACACCGGGGAGCTGTTTTTT	CASSHSGGANTGELFF
TRBV5-1	TRBJ2-7	NA	NA	TGCGCCAGCCGGGACACGGCGGTGGACGAGCAGTACTTC	CASRDTAVDEQYF
TRBV9	TRBJ2-2	TRBD2	once	TGTGCCAGCAGCGTAGGGCTAGCGGGACACACCGGGGAGCTGTTTTTT	CASSVGLAGHTGELFF
TRBV14	TRBJ2-7	NA	NA	TGTGCCAGCAGCCAAGATCGGGGGTTGTACTTC	CASSQDRGLYF
TRBV7-8	TRBJ1-2	NA	NA	TGTGCCAGCAGCCTCCGACAGGAACAGGAGTTC	CASSLRQEQEF
TRBV7-9	TRBJ2-4	NA	NA	TGTGCCAGCAGCTTAGGCGCCAGGGCGAACATTCAGTACTTC	CASSLGARANIQYF
TRBV4-3	TRBJ1-3	NA	NA	TGCGCCAGCAGCCAAGATCGGGGGGGCTTCTCTGGAAACACCATATATTTT	CASSQDRGGFSGNTIYF
TRBV28	TRBJ1-1	NA	NA	TGTGCCAGCAGTTTCCGGGCTGAAGCTTTCTTT	CASSFRAEAFF
TRBV5-1	TRBJ2-7	TRBD1	NA	TGCGCCAGCAGCTTCCTAGGGGGACAGTACGAGCAGTACTTC	CASSFLGGQYEQYF
TRBV13	TRBJ2-5	NA	NA	TGTGCCAGCAGCCAGAATCAAGAGACCCAGTACTTC	CASSQNQETQYF
TRBV19	TRBJ2-1	TRBD1	NA	TGTGCCAGTAGTATAAGGACAGGGGGTACCTACAATGAGCAGTTCTTC	CASSIRTGGTYNEQFF
TRBV29-1	TRBJ2-7	TRBD1	NA	TGCAGCGTGACCGGGACAGGGCACGAGCAGTACTTC	CSVTGTGHEQYF
TRBV6-5	TRBJ1-1	TRBD1	NA	TGTGCCAGCAGTTACCGCCAGGGGGCGGGCACTGAAGCTTTCTTT	CASSYRQGAGTEAFF
TRBV5-4	TRBJ2-3	TRBD2	once	TGTGCCAGCAGCCGAAGAACTAGCGGGGGGGCCTCAGATACGCAGTATTTT	CASSRRTSGGASDTQYF
TRBV5-6	TRBJ1-5	TRBD1	NA	TGTGCCAGCAGCTTCGGGACAGGCCTTTCGCAGCCCCAGCATTTT	CASSFGTGLSQPQHF
TRBV7-2	TRBJ2-4	TRBD2	NA	TGTGCCAGCAGCTTAGTGGCCGGGAGGGCCAAAAACATTCAGTACTTC	CASSLVAGRAKNIQYF
TRBV6-1	TRBJ2-1	NA	once	TGTGCCAGCAGTTTACAGGGCAATGAGCAGTTCTTC	CASSLQGNEQFF
TRBV19	TRBJ2-1	TRBD2	once	TGTGCCAGTAGTCCCGAGTTAGCGGGAGGAGGGGATGAGCAGTTCTTC	CASSPELAGGGDEQFF
TRBV5-1	TRBJ1-1	NA	NA	TGCGCCAGCAGCTTGGCCAGAGACAACACTAGGAACACTGAAGCTTTCTTT	CASSLARDNTRNTEAFF
TRBV6-1	TRBJ1-1	NA	NA	TGTGCCAGCAGTGAAGAACCCGGACAGATCGAAGCTTTCTTT	CASSEEPGQIEAFF
TRBV19	TRBJ2-3	NA	NA	TGTGCCAGTCGGGACTTGAATACGCAGTATTTT	CASRDLNTQYF
TRBV29-1	TRBJ2-3	TRBD1	NA	TGCAGCGTTCCGGGACAGGGACAGTATTTT	CSVPGQGQYF
TRBV4-3	TRBJ1-5	NA	NA	TGCGCCAGCAGCCAAGATAGTGAGCCTAATCAGCCCCAGCATTTT	CASSQDSEPNQPQHF
TRBV19	TRBJ1-1	TRBD1	NA	TGTGCCAGTAGTTATGACAGGGGTGGGAGAGCTTTCTTT	CASSYDRGGRAFF
TRBV28	TRBJ2-7	TRBD1	NA	TGTGCCAGCAGACAACATCCGGGACAGGGTGATTACGAGCAGTACTTC	CASRQHPGQGDYEQYF
TRBV6-1	TRBJ2-1	TRBD1	NA	TGTGCCAGCAGCCCGCCGCTGACAGGGGGTGACGAGCAGTTCTTC	CASSPPLTGGDEQFF
TRBV5-1	TRBJ2-7	NA	NA	TGCGCCAGCAGCTTGGGTCGGCAGACAACCTACGAGCAGTACTTC	CASSLGRQTTYEQYF
TRBV14	TRBJ1-1	NA	NA	TGTGCCAGCAGCCAAGATCGGAACACTGAAGCTTTCTTT	CASSQDRNTEAFF
TRBV5-6	TRBJ1-5	NA	NA	TGTGCCAGCAGCTTTTCAGGGGGCAATCAGCCCCAGCATTTT	CASSFSGGNQPQHF
TRBV19	TRBJ2-1	TRBD1	NA	TGTGCCAGTAGTTTAGGACAGGGGGGTGATGAGCAGTTCTTC	CASSLGQGGDEQFF
TRBV4-1	TRBJ1-2	NA	NA	TGCGCCAGCAGCCAAGAGCCGGGGGAGTACTATGGCTACACCTTC	CASSQEPGEYYGYTF
TRBV2	TRBJ2-7	NA	NA	TGTGCCAGCAGTGAATCCGGGTCCTACGAGCAGTACTTC	CASSESGSYEQYF
TRBV7-2	TRBJ2-3	NA	few	TGTGCCAGCAGCCTAACGACTAGACCCACAGATACGCAGTATTTT	CASSLTTRPTDTQYF
TRBV7-8	TRBJ1-6	NA	NA	TGTGCCAGCAGCCCACCAGGGGATTCACCCCTCCACTTT	CASSPPGDSPLHF
TRBV5-6	TRBJ2-3	TRBD2	NA	TGTGCCAGCAGCTTCGTGGGAGGGGCAACAGATACGCAGTATTTT	CASSFVGGATDTQYF
TRBV10-3	TRBJ2-7	TRBD1	NA	TGTGCCATCGGGAAAGGACAGGGGGCGACCTACGAGCAGTACTTC	CAIGKGQGATYEQYF
TRBV14	TRBJ2-7	TRBD2	NA	TGTGCCAGCAGCCAAAGTGAACTAGCGGGAGACGAGCAGTACTTC	CASSQSELAGDEQYF
TRBV9	TRBJ2-5	TRBD2	few	TGTGCCAGCAGCTCCTGGACTAGCGGGGGGGTCGAGACCCAGTACTTC	CASSSWTSGGVETQYF
TRBV13	TRBJ1-6	TRBD1	once	TGTGCCAGCAGCGGAGCGACAGGGAATTCACCCCTCCACTTT	CASSGATGNSPLHF
TRBV9	TRBJ2-5	NA	NA	TGTGCCAGCAGCCTCTCCCCCGGAGACCAAGAGACCCAGTACTTC	CASSLSPGDQETQYF
TRBV18	TRBJ1-2	NA	NA	TGTGCCAGCTCACCACTCCGGGGGGCGGCCTACTATGGCTACACCTTC	CASSPLRGAAYYGYTF
TRBV6-4	TRBJ1-5	NA	NA	TGTGCCAGCAGTGAGTTCCAGAGGAGCAATCAGCCCCAGCATTTT	CASSEFQRSNQPQHF
TRBV7-3	TRBJ2-2	TRBD2	NA	TGTGCCAGCAGCGTAGCGGGGAGGGGGGAGCTGTTTTTT	CASSVAGRGELFF
TRBV19	TRBJ1-2	NA	NA	TGTGCCAGTAGTATAACCCAGGGCTTCTATGGCTACACCTTC	CASSITQGFYGYTF
TRBV14	TRBJ1-6	TRBD1	NA	TGTGCCAGCAGCCAAGGAACAGGGGGCGGTGGTGTTAATTCACCCCTCCACTTT	CASSQGTGGGGVNSPLHF
TRBV14	TRBJ1-1	NA	few	TGTGCCAGCAGACAACTAACCCGCACTGAAGCTTTCTTT	CASRQLTRTEAFF
TRBV9	TRBJ2-3	TRBD1	NA	TGTGCCAGCAGCGTAAGGGGACAGGCTAGCACAGATACGCAGTATTTT	CASSVRGQASTDTQYF
TRBV28	TRBJ1-5	NA	NA	TGTGCCAGCTCCGTCGGGGTTAGCAATCAGCCCCAGCATTTT	CASSVGVSNQPQHF